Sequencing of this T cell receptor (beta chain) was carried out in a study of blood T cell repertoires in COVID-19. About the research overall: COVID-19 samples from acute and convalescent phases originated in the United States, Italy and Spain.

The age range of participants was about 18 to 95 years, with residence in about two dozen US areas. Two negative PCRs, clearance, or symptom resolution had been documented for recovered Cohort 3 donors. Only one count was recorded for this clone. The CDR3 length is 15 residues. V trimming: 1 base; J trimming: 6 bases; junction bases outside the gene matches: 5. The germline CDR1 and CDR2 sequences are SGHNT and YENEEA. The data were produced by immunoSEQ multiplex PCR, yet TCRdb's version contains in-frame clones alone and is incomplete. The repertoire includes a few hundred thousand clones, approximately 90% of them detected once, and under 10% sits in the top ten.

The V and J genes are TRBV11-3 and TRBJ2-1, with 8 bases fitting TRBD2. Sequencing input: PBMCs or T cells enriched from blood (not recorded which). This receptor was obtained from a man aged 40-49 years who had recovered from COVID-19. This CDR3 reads CASSLGGGRGNEQFF. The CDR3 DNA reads TGTGCCAGCAGCTTAGGCGGGGGGCGGGGCAATGAGCAGTTCTTC.